This T cell receptor (beta chain) originates from a study of T cell responses to AZD1222 COVID-19 vaccine (dated by TCRdb to the early 2020s). A note on the overall study: A total of 230 to 250 trial participants underwent TCR sequencing, of whom roughly 210 had received two doses of AZD1222 and some 26 had received two doses of the MenACWY control vaccine. Enrollment into the trials was organized by age into subgroups of 18-55, 56-69 and 70-plus years, and those subgroups contained 148, 28 and 57 TCR-sequenced participants, respectively. What the research found in general, with its limitations: Only a handful of AZD1222 recipients were SARS-CoV-2 seropositive at baseline, limiting conclusions about previously exposed vaccinees. In the small 56-69-year group, the increase in depth fell short of significance, most likely because of low power. Most participants were white British and females outnumbered males, and the authors suggested that clonal diversity may have been underestimated. Reportedly, close to half of the unique spike-specific TCRs recognized epitopes lying outside the regions that are mutated in the B.1.351 and B.1.1.7 variants. Because no day 14 peak-response samples were available, the repertoires could be characterized only after the peak T cell response. Vaccine-associated CD4 TCRs spanned the whole spike protein, with dominant responses in regions 160-218 and 743-854. A significant rise in spike-specific TCR breadth and depth was observed after two AZD1222 doses relative to day 0 and relative to MenACWY recipients.

What the time point label conveys for this sample: about 28 days (+/-7) after the second vaccine dose. AZD1222 recipients with second doses at about 4 weeks or about 12 weeks were pooled, because spike-specific TCR depth and breadth did not differ between schedules. Samples from vaccinated people were obtained from the UK trials COV001 and COV002, which included a single-blind randomized controlled phase 2/3 trial of AZD1222 (ChAdOx1 nCoV-19) in healthy adults. For TCRbeta chain sequencing, PBMC samples were collected from trial participants at day 0 and at day 28 after the second dose. The CDR3 sequence holds 17 residues, the cysteine and phenylalanine included. The retained sequence is limited to the CDR3, 51 bases, with the frame set at the first base. V has 5 bases trimmed and J has 3 bases trimmed; junction bases matching no gene number 14. CDR1 and CDR2, looked up from the germline V gene (reference sequence), are MNHEY and SMNVEV.

Comment on this clone: This receptor's antigen is unknown. Per-nucleotide qualities are absent, and no much larger clonotype sits a single base away.

The CDR3 regions of human TCRbeta chains were analyzed by immunosequencing. The original methods were these. TCRs in the repertoires were compared against a reference library of SARS-CoV-2-specific TCRs that had been generated with the MIRA antigen-specificity platform. Breadth meant the fraction of unique TCRs that were SARS-CoV-2-associated, whereas depth meant the fraction of total T cells that were SARS-CoV-2-associated. Each spike-specific TCR was assigned to its reactive spike region and to a CD4 or CD8 class using the MIRA data. Log10-transformed breadth and depth values were compared by one-way ANOVA with Sidak's multiple comparisons tests. In TCRdb, the immuneACCESS table is reduced to in-frame sequences with V and J assigned. These tables do not hold every clone; where another copy was compared, an unresolved V gene accounts for under half, and the others remain unexplained. Clonal size and the V and J genes are those of that table, whereas D and trimming came from the DNA. Counted in this sample were approximately 100,000 clones; 90% of them appeared once. The top ten clones comprise less than 10% of the sample.

This chain is built from TRBV27 and TRBJ1-1, with 8 bases matching TRBD1. The sample consisted of peripheral blood, taken 28 days after the second AZD1222 dose. The sequence derives from an adult who received the AZD1222 COVID-19 vaccine. CDR3 region: CASSTPTGGGLYTEAFF. The DNA is TGTGCCAGCAGTACCCCCACAGGGGGAGGTTTGTACACTGAAGCTTTCTTT.